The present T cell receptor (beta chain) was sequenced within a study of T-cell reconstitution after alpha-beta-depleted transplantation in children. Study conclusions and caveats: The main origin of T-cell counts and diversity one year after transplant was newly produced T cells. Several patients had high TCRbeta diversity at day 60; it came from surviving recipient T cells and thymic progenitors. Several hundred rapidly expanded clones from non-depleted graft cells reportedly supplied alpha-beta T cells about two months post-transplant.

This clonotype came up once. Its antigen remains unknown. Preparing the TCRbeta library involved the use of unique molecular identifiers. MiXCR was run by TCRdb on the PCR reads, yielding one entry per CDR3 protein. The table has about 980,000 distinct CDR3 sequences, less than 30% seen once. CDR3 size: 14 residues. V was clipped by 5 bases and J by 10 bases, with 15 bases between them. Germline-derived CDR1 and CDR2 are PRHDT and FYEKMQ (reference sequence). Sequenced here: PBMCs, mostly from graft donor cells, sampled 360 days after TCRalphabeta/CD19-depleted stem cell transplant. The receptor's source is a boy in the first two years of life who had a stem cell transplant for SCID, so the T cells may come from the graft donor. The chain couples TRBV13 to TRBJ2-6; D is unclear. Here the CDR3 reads CASSAPPAYNVLTF. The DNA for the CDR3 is TGTGCCAGCAGCGCCCCCCCCGCTTATAACGTCCTGACTTTC. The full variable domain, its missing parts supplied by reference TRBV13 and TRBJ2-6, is AAGVIQSPRHLIKEKRETATLKCYPIPRHDTVYWYQQGPGQDPQFLISFYEKMQSDKGSIPDRFSAQQFSDYHSELNMSSLELGDSALYFCASSAPPAYNVLTFGAGSRLTVL.